These 26 T cell receptor beta chains came from one sample sequenced in a study of T-cell reconstitution after alpha-beta-depleted transplantation in children. Preparation of the TCRbeta library involved a method that used unique molecular identifiers. TCRdb re-analysed the PCR reads in MiXCR, keeping a single row per CDR3 protein. This table has hundreds of thousands of distinct CDR3 sequences, 16% appearing once. The specimen was PBMCs from the stem cell graft donor, collected from the stem cell graft. The receptors stem from a human donor who donated a stem cell graft to a child with acute myeloid leukemia.

V usage is TRBV4-2 and J usage is TRBJ1-5; D remains ambiguous. Germline-derived CDR1 and CDR2 are LGHNA and YNFKEQ. Trimming removed 7 bases from V and 3 bases from J, with 13 bases in between. The CDR3 sequence is 14 residues long. The chain's CDR3 is CASTKGLNNQPQHF. As DNA, the CDR3 is TGTGCCAGCACTAAGGGCCTCAACAATCAGCCCCAGCATTTT.

About this clonotype: A read error may be the cause here, since a much bigger clone is one base away. The chain is built from TRBV5-6 and TRBJ2-7; tentatively, D is TRBD1 (5 bases). Germline values: CDR1 SGHDT, CDR2 YYEEEE. This CDR3 is built from 14 residues. This CDR3 is CASSWGASSYDQYF. The CDR3, as DNA: TGTGCCAGCAGCTGGGGCGCCAGCTCCTACGACCAGTACTTC. The full variable domain, in which reference TRBV5-6 and TRBJ2-7 provide the parts outside the CDR3, is DAGVTQSPTHLIKTRGQQVTLRCSPKSGHDTVSWYQQALGQGPQFIFQYYEEEERQRGNFPDRFSGHQFPNYSSELNVNALLLGDSALYLCASSWGASSYDQYFGPGTRLTVT.

The rearrangement links TRBV12-3 or TRBV12-4 to TRBJ1-2, with D possibly matching TRBD1 (6 bases). The CDR3 totals 16 residues. Trimming stripped 1 base from V and 2 bases from J, with 14 bases between. The CDR3: CASSLDGRGYNYGYTF. DNA of the CDR3: TGTGCCAGCAGTTTAGACGGGAGGGGGTACAACTATGGCTACACCTTC.

The V and J genes are TRBV11-2 and TRBJ2-5; weak D call: TRBD1 (6 bases). With 4 bases removed from V and 5 bases from J, the gap between germline ends came to 14 bases. CDR1 is SGHAT, CDR2 FQNNGV, per germline. There are 14 residues in the CDR3. The CDR3 region has the DNA TGTGCCAGCAGCTCAATAGGGGGTACGGAGACCCAGTACTTC. It encodes CASSSIGGTETQYF.

V is TRBV5-1 and J is TRBJ2-5; the D gene is possibly TRBD2 (5 bases). The germline CDR1 and CDR2 sequences are SGHRS and YFSETQ. V shed 4 bases and J shed 7 bases, with 11 bases lying between them. There are 12 residues in the CDR3. The CDR3 DNA sequence: TGCGCCAGCAGCCCGGTCGAGGGGACCCAGTACTTC. It codes for CASSPVEGTQYF. Filled out from reference TRBV5-1 and TRBJ2-5, the complete variable domain reads KAGVTQTPRYLIKTRGQQVTLSCSPISGHRSVSWYQQTPGQGLQFLFEYFSETQRNKGNFPGRFSGRQFSNSRSEMNVSTLELGDSALYLCASSPVEGTQYFGPGTRLLVL.

In this sample, this clonotype turned up many times. The germline gene is not matched at one end of the junction; a read error may be the cause. The chain combines TRBV11-2 with TRBJ2-1, with 11 nucleotides matching TRBD1. CDR3 length: 13 residues. Germline V gives CDR1 SGHAT, CDR2 FQNNGV. CDR3 in DNA: TGCGCCAGCAGCTTGGACAGGGGGCATGAGCAGTTCTTC. Protein sequence: CASSLDRGHEQFF.

This clonotype was detected a few times. V gene TRBV7-9 combines with J gene TRBJ1-1, with D uncertain. Germline V lookup: CDR1 SEHNR, CDR2 FQNEAQ (reference sequence). Trimming took off 1 base at V and 11 bases at J, with 14 bases between the two ends. The CDR3 consists of 13 residues. CDR3 bases: TGTGCCAGCAGCTTAGAGACCGGATGGAACGCTTTCTTT. This codes for CASSLETGWNAFF. The full variable domain, completed using reference TRBV7-9 and TRBJ1-1, is DTGVSQNPRHKITKRGQNVTFRCDPISEHNRLYWYRQTLGQGPEFLTYFQNEAQLEKSRLLSDRFSAERPKGSFSTLEIQRTEQGDSAMYLCASSLETGWNAFFGQGTRLTVV.

In its sample, this clonotype was seen a few times. V is TRBV5-1 and J is TRBJ2-3, with a tentative D call TRBD2 (6 bases). V lost 0 bases and J 0 bases, leaving 11 bases between the germline ends. The CDR3 extends over 16 amino acids. CDR1 and CDR2 from the germline V gene are SGHRS and YFSETQ. The DNA of the CDR3 is TGCGCCAGCAGCTTGGGCTGGGGGGATAGCACAGATACGCAGTATTTT. Amino acids: CASSLGWGDSTDTQYF.

This clonotype has more than one count but fewer than ten. The DNA for the CDR3 is TGCGCCAGCAGCCCAGACAGGGTTCTAGGGGAGCAGTTCTTC. This encodes CASSPDRVLGEQFF. V usage is TRBV4-3 and J usage is TRBJ2-1; 7 bases agree with TRBD1. The V segment lost 4 bases and the J segment 10 bases; nucleotides outside the gene matches: 10. The CDR3 is made up of 14 amino acids. From germline, CDR1 is LGHNA and CDR2 YSLEER.

This clonotype was seen repeatedly, ten times or more. This chain joins TRBV10-3 and TRBJ2-1, with TRBD2 as a possible D gene (6 bases). Deletions cut 4 bases from V and 9 bases from J, with 10 bases between. Germline V lookup: CDR1 ENHRY, CDR2 SYGVKD. This CDR3 spans 12 amino acids. The CDR3 DNA follows: TGTGCCATCAGTGGACGGGGGTCTGAGCAGTTCTTC. Translating gives CAISGRGSEQFF.

A few counts support this clonotype. The chain is built from TRBV5-1 and TRBJ2-7; 8 nucleotides align to TRBD1. The germline V gene encodes CDR1 SGHRS and CDR2 YFSETQ. CDR3 size: 13 residues. V was pared by 5 bases and J by 3 bases, with 4 bases of the junction left unmatched. The CDR3 DNA sequence: TGCGCCAGCAGGGTAGGGACAGGCTACGAGCAGTACGTC. Its protein is CASRVGTGYEQYV.

This clonotype was seen only once. A much larger clone lies a single base off, so this may be a read error. The gene calls are TRBV5-6 and TRBJ2-2; 10 bases fit TRBD2. Per the germline V gene, CDR1 is SGHDT and CDR2 is YYEEEE. V shed 3 bases and J 7 bases; nucleotides not matched to a gene: 6. CDR3 length: 15 amino acids. The CDR3 nucleotides read TGTGCCAGCAGCTCCGGACTAGCGGCGGACGGGGAGCTGTTTTTT. As protein: CASSSGLAADGELFF. Using reference TRBV5-6 and TRBJ2-2 for the parts outside the CDR3, the full variable domain is DAGVTQSPTHLIKTRGQQVTLRCSPKSGHDTVSWYQQALGQGPQFIFQYYEEEERQRGNFPDRFSGHQFPNYSSELNVNALLLGDSALYLCASSSGLAADGELFFGEGSRLTVL.

This clonotype was counted between two and nine times. The chain joins TRBV20-1 to TRBJ1-2; tentatively, D is TRBD1 (6 bases). V was shortened by 2 bases and J by 3 bases, with 16 bases between the two germline ends. The germline gives CDR1 DFQATT, CDR2 SNEGSKA (reference sequence). This CDR3 is 15 amino acids long. DNA for the CDR3: TGCAGTGCTAGAATCCAAGAGGGGGAGGACTATGGCTACACCTTC. Its translation is CSARIQEGEDYGYTF.

The chain carries TRBV5-5 and TRBJ2-3, with D tentatively TRBD2 (6 bases). CDR3 length: 16 residues. V lost 0 bases and J 2 bases, leaving 13 bases between the germline ends. The germline CDR1 and CDR2 sequences are SGHKS and YYEKEE (reference sequence). The CDR3 here is CASSLAVGGSTDTQYF. CDR3 DNA sequence: TGTGCCAGCAGCTTGGCAGTTGGGGGGTCCACAGATACGCAGTATTTT.

This clonotype was detected once. The chain couples TRBV4-3 to TRBJ2-7; 7 bases are a match to TRBD2. The CDR3 runs to 16 residues. The V gene's germline CDR1 is LGHNA and CDR2 YSLEER. With V trimmed by 0 bases and J by 0 bases, 5 bases remained unmatched. CDR3 DNA sequence: TGCGCCAGCAGCCAAGAGCAGGGACTATCCTCCTACGAGCAGTACTTC. Encoded protein: CASSQEQGLSSYEQYF.

Ten or more counts support this clonotype. V is TRBV13 and J is TRBJ2-5; tentatively, D is TRBD2 (5 bases). Trimming took 4 bases from V and 5 from J, leaving 14 bases between them. The germline V gene encodes CDR1 PRHDT and CDR2 FYEKMQ (reference sequence). This CDR3 contains 14 residues. The CDR3 sequence is CASSSTVWEETQYF. DNA of the CDR3: TGTGCCAGCAGCTCCACGGTGTGGGAGGAGACCCAGTACTTC. The full variable domain, rest sourced from reference TRBV13 and TRBJ2-5, is AAGVIQSPRHLIKEKRETATLKCYPIPRHDTVYWYQQGPGQDPQFLISFYEKMQSDKGSIPDRFSAQQFSDYHSELNMSSLELGDSALYFCASSSTVWEETQYFGPGTRLLVL.

This clonotype was counted ten times or more. J is TRBJ1-1 and V is TRBV29-1, with D possibly being TRBD1 (5 bases). Germline values: CDR1 SQVTM, CDR2 ANQGSEA. V was clipped by 3 bases and J by 3 bases, with 11 bases between them. The CDR3 has 13 residues. The CDR3 region has the DNA TGCAGCGTTGAGGTAGGGGACCACACTGAAGCTTTCTTT. Protein sequence: CSVEVGDHTEAFF.

The genes are TRBV6-1 and TRBJ2-1, with D perhaps matching TRBD2 (7 bases). This CDR3 has 16 residues. V was shortened by 8 bases and J by 0 bases, with 17 bases between the two germline ends. Germline V gene lookup returns CDR1 MNHNS and CDR2 SASEGT. CDR3 loop: CASDHGGHSSYNEQFF. The DNA of the CDR3 is TGTGCCAGCGATCACGGGGGGCACAGCTCCTACAATGAGCAGTTCTTC.

This clonotype was recorded at least ten times. V usage is TRBV27 and J usage is TRBJ1-5; D is unresolved. The CDR3 totals 13 residues. Germline V gene lookup returns CDR1 MNHEY and CDR2 SMNVEV (reference sequence). The V end was cut by 3 bases, the J end by 3 bases, with 6 bases between. CDR3 nucleotides: TGTGCCAGCAGTTTGTGGGACAATCAGCCCCAGCATTTT. Its protein is CASSLWDNQPQHF.

This sequence joins TRBV5-1 and TRBJ2-5, with 7 nucleotides matching TRBD2. This CDR3 contains 14 residues. CDR1 and CDR2 (germline): SGHRS, YFSETQ. V lost 2 bases to trimming and J lost 5 bases; unmatched junction nucleotides: 6. CDR3 region: CASSFGTTVETQYF. CDR3 nucleotides: TGCGCCAGCAGCTTCGGGACTACGGTGGAGACCCAGTACTTC.

CDR3 amino acids: CSAREVYSGNTIYF. As DNA, the CDR3 is TGCAGTGCTAGAGAGGTCTACTCTGGAAACACCATATATTTT. The V call is TRBV20-1, the J call TRBJ1-3, with D hard to call. Germline CDR1 and CDR2: DFQATT and SNEGSKA (reference sequence). Trimming removed 0 bases from V and 0 bases from J, with 6 bases in between. The CDR3 spans 14 residues.

This clonotype occurred once. V gene TRBV7-2 combines with J gene TRBJ2-3, with D tentatively TRBD1 (5 bases). Trimming shortened V by 1 base and J by 4 bases, and 9 bases separated the two germline ends. CDR3 length: 14 residues. Germline V CDR1 and CDR2: SGHTA, FQGNSA. The CDR3 DNA is TGTGCCAGCAGCTTAGTTTTGGGGCCAGATACGCAGTATTTT. Translating it yields CASSLVLGPDTQYF.

The chain combines TRBV12-3 or TRBV12-4 with TRBJ2-3, with D possibly being TRBD2 (5 bases). V lost 4 bases to trimming and J lost 0 bases, with 14 bases between them. The CDR3 totals 16 residues. The CDR3 protein is CASSSKVRASTDTQYF. Here the CDR3 DNA reads TGTGCCAGCAGTTCAAAGGTGCGGGCTAGCACAGATACGCAGTATTTT.

At least ten counts were recorded for this clonotype. The V gene is TRBV20-1, the J gene TRBJ2-3, with 7 bases fitting TRBD1. The V segment lost 0 bases and the J segment 4 bases; nucleotides outside the gene matches: 13. This CDR3 has 17 residues. Germline CDR1 is DFQATT and CDR2 is SNEGSKA (reference sequence). This CDR3 reads CSARDPPRGLPPDTQYF. The CDR3 DNA reads as TGCAGTGCTAGAGACCCACCGAGGGGGCTTCCGCCAGATACGCAGTATTTT.

This clonotype was recorded only once. The CDR3 DNA reads TGTGCCAGCAGTTTATCGATCAGCGCGGCGCGGGCTGGAAACACCATATATTTT. Its translation: CASSLSISAARAGNTIYF. The chain links TRBV27 to TRBJ1-3; D remains ambiguous. V was pared by 0 bases and J by 2 bases, with 17 bases between. The V gene's germline CDR1 is MNHEY and CDR2 SMNVEV (reference sequence). This CDR3 comprises 18 residues.

The V and J genes are TRBV28 and TRBJ2-7, with 10 bases aligning to TRBD2. Trimming cost V 7 bases and J 1 base; bases outside gene matches: 16. This CDR3 has 18 amino acids. Germline values: CDR1 MDHEN, CDR2 SYDVKM. The CDR3 bases are TGTGCCAGCATTCCTAATGGGGGGGGACTAGCGCTTTCCTACGAGCAGTACGTC. Translated: CASIPNGGGLALSYEQYV.